Here is one T cell receptor (beta chain) with its context. This sample is drawn from a study of blood T cell repertoires in COVID-19. The wider study: Samples of COVID-19 (acute and convalescent) were obtained from the United States, Italy and Spain.

Source study methods: Estimation of nucleated cell counts relied on the amplification of reference gene primers. Only in-frame clones appear in the TCRdb table, and some are missing; sequencing was by immunoSEQ multiplex PCR. V and J calls and clone size are given by that table; D and trimming were obtained from the DNA. The profile shows about 220,000 clones, approximately 85% of them singletons. V was clipped by 0 bases and J by 0 bases, with 15 bases between them. This CDR3 spans 17 amino acids. CDR1 and CDR2 (germline): SEHNR, FQNEAQ (reference sequence). The TCR originated in a man aged 50 to 59 who had recovered from COVID-19. The chain has TRBV7-9 and TRBJ2-7; D is possibly TRBD2 (6 bases). What was sequenced was peripheral blood. The CDR3: CASSLAIGGASSYEQYF. CDR3 DNA: TGTGCCAGCAGCTTAGCGATCGGGGGAGCCAGCTCCTACGAGCAGTACTTC.